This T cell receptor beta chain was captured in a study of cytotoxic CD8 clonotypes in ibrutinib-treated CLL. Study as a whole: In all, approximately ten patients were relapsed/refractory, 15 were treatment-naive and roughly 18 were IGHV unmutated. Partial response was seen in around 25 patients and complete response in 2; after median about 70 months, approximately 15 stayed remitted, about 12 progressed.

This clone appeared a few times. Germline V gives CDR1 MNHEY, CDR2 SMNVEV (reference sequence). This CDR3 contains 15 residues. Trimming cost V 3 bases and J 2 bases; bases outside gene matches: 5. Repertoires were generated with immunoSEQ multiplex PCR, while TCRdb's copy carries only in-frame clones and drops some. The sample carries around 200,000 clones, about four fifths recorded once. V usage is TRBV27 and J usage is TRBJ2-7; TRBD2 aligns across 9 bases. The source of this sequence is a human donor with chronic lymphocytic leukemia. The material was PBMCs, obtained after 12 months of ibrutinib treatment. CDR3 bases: TGTGCCAGCAGTTTCGCGGGAGGGCCCCCCTACGAGCAGTACTTC. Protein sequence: CASSFAGGPPYEQYF.